One sample yielded the 8 T cell receptor beta chains listed below, sequenced in a study of monozygotic twins with inflammatory bowel disease. Following a re-call of the 5' RACE reads, TCRdb has one entry per CDR3 protein and lacks DNA. This sample's clone table lists around 200,000 distinct CDR3 sequences. The sequencing sample was made of blood. The receptors derive from a human donor with ulcerative colitis or Crohn's disease, or a healthy co-twin of an affected twin (not recorded which).

V is TRBV7-2 and J is TRBJ2-1; TCRdb designates TRBD2, a call that cannot be tested without DNA. This CDR3 contains 16 residues. The V gene's germline CDR1 is SGHTA and CDR2 FQGNSA. The CDR3: CASSLKLAGGYNEQFF.

The V and J genes are TRBV27 and TRBJ1-1. Germline CDR1 is MNHEY and CDR2 is SMNVEV (reference sequence). The CDR3 loop spans 14 amino acids. This CDR3 is CASSSGGVGTEAFF.

The J gene is TRBJ1-1, the V gene TRBV20-1; no DNA is available, so the TRBD1 call from TCRdb remains unchecked. Germline V gene lookup returns CDR1 DFQATT and CDR2 SNEGSKA (reference sequence). This CDR3 contains 12 residues. CDR3 sequence: CRPERKGTEAFF.

The gene calls are TRBV5-1 and TRBJ2-7; TCRdb lists TRBD2, though no DNA is available to test this call. Germline V gene lookup returns CDR1 SGHRS and CDR2 YFSETQ. This CDR3 comprises 14 residues. The CDR3 loop reads CASSLSSGDYEQYF.

The genes are TRBV2 and TRBJ1-6. This CDR3 is 11 amino acids long. Germline V gene lookup returns CDR1 SNHLY and CDR2 FYNNEI. This CDR3 is CASSGGSPLHF.

The gene calls are TRBV7-6 and TRBJ2-3. This CDR3 comprises 15 residues. Germline lookup yields CDR1 SGHVS and CDR2 FNYEAQ. CDR3 in amino acids: CASSSPRESTDTQYF.

The V and J genes are TRBV25-1 and TRBJ2-3; the D gene TCRdb calls, TRBD2, cannot be checked with no DNA. CDR1 MGHDK and CDR2 SYGVNS come from the germline V gene. The CDR3 length is 14 residues. The CDR3 sequence: CASSASRLWDPQYF. The variable domain in full, with the rest retrieved from reference TRBV25-1 and TRBJ2-3, is EADIYQTPRYLVIGTGKKITLECSQTMGHDKMYWYQQDPGMELHLIHYSYGVNSTEKGDLSSESTVSRIRTEHFPLTLESARPSHTSQYLCASSASRLWDPQYFGPGTRLTVL.

The CDR3 sequence is CAISESERRSNYGYTF. The V and J genes are TRBV10-3 and TRBJ1-2. The CDR3 consists of 16 residues. The germline V gene encodes CDR1 ENHRY and CDR2 SYGVKD.